Below are 27 T cell receptor beta chains sequenced from a single sample in a study of blood T cell repertoires in COVID-19. This table comes from immunoSEQ multiplex PCR, and its TCRdb copy is limited to in-frame clones, with some not included. The table includes about 310,000 clones, 90% detected once. Sequencing used peripheral blood. All receptors come from a woman aged 40 to 50 with COVID-19, enrolled during active disease.

V gene TRBV7-3 combines with J gene TRBJ1-6; D possibly corresponds to TRBD1 (5 bases). V was cut by 5 bases and J by 10 bases, with 15 bases left in between. In germline, CDR1 is SGHTA, CDR2 FQGTGA. The CDR3 covers 14 residues. CDR3 loop: CASSTSNRGSPLHF. CDR3 DNA: TGTGCCAGCAGCACCTCAAATCGGGGGTCACCCCTCCACTTT.

As to this clone: Mismatch with germline at one junction end may stem from a read error. The J gene is TRBJ2-7, the V gene TRBV7-9; 8 bases align to TRBD2. Germline V gene lookup returns CDR1 SEHNR and CDR2 FQNEAQ (reference sequence). The CDR3 has 13 amino acids. The CDR3 loop reads CASSFTGGGTGIF. The CDR3 region has the DNA TGTGCCAGCAGCTTCACCGGCGGGGGGACCGGAATCTTC.

CDR3 nucleotides: TGTGCCACCCACAGGGGAAGTGGAAACACCATATATTTT. Amino acid sequence: CATHRGSGNTIYF. The chain combines TRBV12-3 or TRBV12-4 with TRBJ1-3, with 7 bases matching TRBD1. The CDR3 contains 13 residues. Trimming removed 10 bases from V and 3 bases from J; junction bases left unmatched: 6.

This chain links TRBV28 with TRBJ1-2; TRBD1 matches at 7 bases. The CDR3 runs 14 residues. Trimming took 6 bases from V and 7 from J; bases not matched to a gene: 11. Germline V gives CDR1 MDHEN, CDR2 SYDVKM. Here the CDR3 DNA reads TGTGCCAGCAGCTTCGACAGGGCAACTTCTGGCTACACCTTC. This codes for CASSFDRATSGYTF.

The chain couples TRBV27 to TRBJ1-1; 7 bases match TRBD1. The CDR3 runs 15 residues. With V trimmed by 5 bases and J by 10 bases, 16 bases remained unmatched. Per the germline V gene, CDR1 is MNHEY and CDR2 is SMNVEV (reference sequence). CDR3 amino acids: CASSITGAYGGGAFF. The CDR3 DNA sequence: TGTGCCAGCAGTATAACAGGGGCCTACGGAGGAGGAGCTTTCTTT.

The V and J genes are TRBV19 and TRBJ1-2; possibly TRBD1 for D (5 bases). V was clipped by 1 base and J by 10 bases, with 22 bases between them. The germline V gene encodes CDR1 LNHDA and CDR2 SQIVND (reference sequence). The CDR3 spans 16 residues. CDR3 loop: CASSIGTGGVYGDYTF. CDR3 sequence (DNA): TGTGCCAGTAGTATAGGTACAGGCGGAGTTTATGGTGACTACACCTTC.

This clone was seen just once. V gene TRBV5-1 combines with J gene TRBJ1-1, with 7 bases identical to TRBD1. Losses at the gene ends were 8 bases for V and 8 bases for J; bases not matched to a gene: 15. The germline gives CDR1 SGHRS, CDR2 YFSETQ. CDR3 length: 14 amino acids. The CDR3 DNA reads as TGCGCCAGGCAGGGGGGCAGGGGTCTCGGCGAAGCTTTCTTT. As protein: CARQGGRGLGEAFF.

The chain carries TRBV6-1 and TRBJ1-5; D uncertain. CDR3 length: 14 residues. V lost 0 bases and J lost 7, with 10 bases in between. Germline assignment: CDR1 MNHNS and CDR2 SASEGT. The CDR3 here is CASSEASAGQPQHF. CDR3 coding DNA: TGTGCCAGCAGTGAAGCATCAGCCGGGCAGCCCCAGCATTTT.

This clone is a singleton in its sample. The chain joins TRBV29-1 to TRBJ1-2; 7 positions match TRBD1. V dropped 3 bases and J dropped 4; count of bases not matched to a gene: 5. Germline CDR1 and CDR2: SQVTM and ANQGSEA. CDR3 size: 13 residues. The CDR3 DNA reads as TGCAGCGTTGACGAGGGGGCTGTCTATGGCTACACCTTC. It translates to CSVDEGAVYGYTF.

CDR3 bases: TGTGCCAGCAGCCCGCAGAGCTGGACTAGCGGGAGAGGGAATGAGCAGTTCTTC. It translates to CASSPQSWTSGRGNEQFF. The V and J genes are TRBV11-3 and TRBJ2-1, with 13 bases lining up with TRBD2. The CDR3 runs 18 residues. The V segment lost 5 bases and the J segment 7 bases; nucleotides outside the gene matches: 14. Germline V gives CDR1 SGHNT, CDR2 YENEEA.

V gene TRBV6-5 combines with J gene TRBJ1-1, with D possibly being TRBD1 (5 bases). Trimming stripped 4 bases from V and 4 bases from J, with 13 bases between. CDR1 and CDR2 (germline): MNHEY, SVGAGI. The CDR3 is 14 residues long. The CDR3 protein is CASSSLTGGTEAFF. The CDR3 DNA reads as TGTGCCAGCAGTTCTTTGACCGGGGGCACTGAAGCTTTCTTT.

The genes are TRBV4-1 and TRBJ2-5; possibly TRBD2 for D (5 bases). Per the germline V gene, CDR1 is MGHRA and CDR2 is YSYEKL. The CDR3 covers 16 residues. V was pared by 2 bases and J by 5 bases, with 18 bases between. CDR3 residues: CASSQPMVRGRETQYF. CDR3 DNA sequence: TGCGCCAGCAGCCAACCTATGGTTCGGGGTCGGGAGACCCAGTACTTC.

The chain joins TRBV28 to TRBJ1-5; 12 nucleotides match TRBD1. The CDR3 sequence is 21 residues long. After removal of 6 bases from V and 1 base from J, the junction contained 19 bases not matched to a gene. CDR1 is MDHEN, CDR2 SYDVKM, per germline. The CDR3, as DNA: TGTGCCAGCAGCTCACACGTAAACCGGGACAGGGGGCATGTGAGCAATCAGCCCCAGCATTTT. Translated, it gives CASSSHVNRDRGHVSNQPQHF.

J is TRBJ2-7 and V is TRBV19; D perhaps matches TRBD2 (6 bases). This CDR3 has 14 amino acids. V was cut by 5 bases and J by 6 bases, with 17 bases left in between. CDR1 is LNHDA and CDR2 is SQIVND in the germline V gene (reference sequence). CDR3 amino acids: CASSVLAWKFEQYF. Written as DNA, the CDR3 is TGTGCCAGTAGTGTACTAGCCTGGAAGTTCGAGCAGTACTTC.

This rearrangement joins TRBV7-6 to TRBJ2-6; the D is unclear. The CDR3 consists of 15 residues. V gave up 4 bases and J gave up 0 bases, with 7 bases separating them. CDR1 is SGHVS, CDR2 FNYEAQ, per germline. The CDR3 sequence is CASSYSFSGANVLTF. Written as DNA, the CDR3 is TGTGCCAGCAGCTACAGCTTCTCTGGGGCCAACGTCCTGACTTTC.

In this sample, this clone turned up once. The chain has TRBV9 and TRBJ2-6; TRBD1 aligns across 7 bases. The V gene end was trimmed by 5 bases and the J gene end by 0 bases; junction bases not matched to a gene: 2. The CDR3 is 15 amino acids. The germline V gene encodes CDR1 SGDLS and CDR2 YYNGEE. The DNA of the CDR3 is TGTGCCAGCAGTACAGGGGACTCTGGGGCCAACGTCCTGACTTTC. Translation gives CASSTGDSGANVLTF.

This chain connects TRBV24-1 to TRBJ2-3; D is possibly TRBD2 (7 bases). V lost 9 bases to trimming and J lost 1 base, with 31 bases between them. Germline V lookup: CDR1 KGHDR, CDR2 SFDVKD. The CDR3 runs 20 residues. This CDR3 reads CATCFGGGLGAPPRTDTQYF. The CDR3 DNA reads as TGTGCCACCTGTTTTGGGGGGGGGCTGGGGGCCCCCCCACGCACAGATACGCAGTATTTT.

This sequence joins TRBV9 and TRBJ2-4; 8 bases are shared with TRBD2. Unmatched junction bases numbered 12, after V lost 4 bases and J lost 0 bases. CDR3 length: 18 residues. Germline V gene data show CDR1 as SGDLS and CDR2 as YYNGEE. In DNA form, the CDR3 reads TGTGCCAGCAGCCCTGGGGCGGGAGGCGGAATAGCCAAAAACATTCAGTACTTC. Translated: CASSPGAGGGIAKNIQYF.

This chain joins TRBV5-6 and TRBJ1-1; D is possibly TRBD1 (5 bases). The CDR3 has 16 residues. Germline V lookup: CDR1 SGHDT, CDR2 YYEEEE. Trimming stripped 0 bases from V and 0 bases from J, with 12 bases between. This chain's CDR3 is CASSLVGVALNTEAFF. Written as DNA, the CDR3 is TGTGCCAGCAGCTTGGTAGGGGTCGCCCTGAACACTGAAGCTTTCTTT.

The chain joins TRBV9 to TRBJ2-1, with D perhaps TRBD1 (7 bases). CDR3 length equals 13 residues. The V end lost 7 bases, the J end lost 8 bases, and 16 bases lay between the germline ends. Germline V gene lookup returns CDR1 SGDLS and CDR2 YYNGEE. The DNA for the CDR3 is TGTGCCAGCGGAGGGGGCCTTACAGATGAGCAGTTCTTC. Translation: CASGGGLTDEQFF.

The CDR3 nucleotides read TGTGCCAGCAGCCCAAGCGAATCTGGCTACACCTTC. Encoded protein: CASSPSESGYTF. The rearrangement joins TRBV3-1 (or the pseudogene TRBV3-2) to TRBJ1-2, with D unresolved. The V end was cut by 4 bases, the J end by 7 bases, with 10 bases between. This CDR3 is built from 12 residues. The germline CDR1 and CDR2 sequences are LGHDT and YNNKEL (reference sequence).

The chain is built from TRBV5-1 and TRBJ2-5, with D perhaps TRBD2 (6 bases). Trimming took off 4 bases at V and 4 bases at J, with 17 bases between the two ends. This CDR3 spans 15 amino acids. Germline CDR1 reads SGHRS; CDR2 reads YFSETQ. The DNA of the CDR3 is TGCGCCAGCAGCCCCATGGGCGGGGCCCGAGAGACCCAGTACTTC. It translates to CASSPMGGARETQYF. Full variable domain (remainder filled in from reference TRBV5-1 and TRBJ2-5): KAGVTQTPRYLIKTRGQQVTLSCSPISGHRSVSWYQQTPGQGLQFLFEYFSETQRNKGNFPGRFSGRQFSNSRSEMNVSTLELGDSALYLCASSPMGGARETQYFGPGTRLLVL.

This clone was seen a handful of times. The chain uses TRBV9 and TRBJ2-7; 9 bases align to TRBD1. Germline CDR1 reads SGDLS; CDR2 reads YYNGEE. Losses at the gene ends were 2 bases for V and 5 bases for J; bases not matched to a gene: 8. This CDR3 has 15 amino acids. CDR3 amino acids: CASSVGQGRSDEQYF. CDR3 coding DNA: TGTGCCAGCAGCGTCGGACAGGGGAGGTCCGACGAGCAGTACTTC.

The chain employs TRBV27 and TRBJ2-5, with 8 bases matching TRBD1. The V segment lost 5 bases and the J segment 8 bases; nucleotides outside the gene matches: 4. CDR3 length equals 12 residues. In germline, CDR1 is MNHEY, CDR2 SMNVEV (reference sequence). The CDR3 DNA sequence: TGTGCCAGCAGTACTACAGGGGGAACCCAGTACTTC. Residues: CASSTTGGTQYF.

This clone was counted once. J is TRBJ1-1 and V is TRBV27; D unresolved. Germline CDR1 is MNHEY and CDR2 is SMNVEV (reference sequence). The CDR3 runs to 14 residues. Trimming took 5 bases from V and 6 from J, leaving 16 bases between them. CDR3 in DNA: TGTGCCAGCAGTACGGACTTCCTTAACGCTGAAGCTTTCTTT. Protein product: CASSTDFLNAEAFF.

The chain couples TRBV9 to TRBJ2-5; 9 positions agree with TRBD1. V lost 0 bases to trimming and J lost 2 bases; unmatched junction nucleotides: 5. Germline CDR1 and CDR2: SGDLS and YYNGEE. This CDR3 contains 16 residues. The CDR3, as DNA: TGTGCCAGCAGCGTAGCCACAGGGGGCGGACAAGAGACCCAGTACTTC. It yields the protein CASSVATGGGQETQYF.

The gene calls are TRBV28 and TRBJ1-2; perhaps TRBD1 as D (6 bases). CDR1 is MDHEN and CDR2 is SYDVKM in the germline V gene. This CDR3 has 15 amino acids. Trimming pared 6 bases from V and 4 bases from J, leaving 18 bases between. The CDR3 DNA is TGTGCCAGCAGAACTCCAGGGGCAGTTACCTATGGCTACACCTTC. This codes for CASRTPGAVTYGYTF.